The clone carrying this T cell receptor (beta chain) was seen ten or more times. Its antigen is not known. Per germline, CDR1 LGHDT and CDR2 YNNKEL (reference sequence). V lost 6 bases, J lost 8 bases, and 6 bases stayed unmatched. This CDR3 is built from 15 residues. The data stem from a study of T cells in Graves' hyperthyroidism and ophthalmopathy. Study-wide results and caveats: Ophthalmopathy stood apart from stable hyperthyroidism in a 13 V-J model.

A patient was excluded if there was uncontrolled infection, other autoimmune disease, pregnancy or lactation. Thyroid ultrasound and orbital computed tomography, with clinical symptoms and serum thyroxine and TRAb, informed diagnoses. RNA transcripts were the template for amplifying TCR beta CDR3 regions. A first-round RT-PCR of the TCR CDR3 used the HTBI primer set. TCRdb fed the multiplex PCR reads into MiXCR, producing one record per CDR3 protein. The profile shows approximately 400,000 distinct CDR3 sequences, roughly 13% of them singletons. This receptor was identified in a man aged 45-65 years with Graves' ophthalmopathy. The chain employs TRBV3-1 and TRBJ2-1, with TRBD2 matching 14 bases. The sequenced sample was blood. Here the CDR3 reads CASSPGTSGSDEQFF. The CDR3 region has the DNA TGTGCCAGCAGTCCCGGGACTAGCGGGAGTGATGAGCAGTTCTTC.